This T cell receptor beta chain was identified in a study of cytomegalovirus exposure and HLA in healthy donors. Study-wide points: Reportedly, TCR beta sequences accurately predicted HLA-A and HLA-B alleles in most subjects. The CMV antigen specificity of a few CMV-associated chains was confirmed through in vitro analysis. A later analysis by the authors found several of the most significant clusters apparently linked to common viral pathogens.

A word on this clone: Its matching antigen is unknown.

PCR involved 60 Vbeta and 13 Jbeta primers. The repertoire was sequenced with immunoSEQ multiplex PCR; TCRdb's copy has only in-frame clones and lacks some. The sample lists under 150,000 clones, roughly 83% seen once, with more than 3% in the top ten. CDR1 and CDR2 (germline): WNHNN, SYGVQD (reference sequence). This CDR3 comprises 12 residues. V dropped 5 bases and J dropped 2 bases, with 5 bases sitting between them. The sequence came from a female donor in good health and CMV-seronegative. The sample comprised PBMCs. The J gene is TRBJ2-3, the V gene TRBV10-1; no clear D gene. The CDR3 region has the DNA TGCGCCAGCAGTCGGTCCACAGATACGCAGTATTTT. It encodes CASSRSTDTQYF.